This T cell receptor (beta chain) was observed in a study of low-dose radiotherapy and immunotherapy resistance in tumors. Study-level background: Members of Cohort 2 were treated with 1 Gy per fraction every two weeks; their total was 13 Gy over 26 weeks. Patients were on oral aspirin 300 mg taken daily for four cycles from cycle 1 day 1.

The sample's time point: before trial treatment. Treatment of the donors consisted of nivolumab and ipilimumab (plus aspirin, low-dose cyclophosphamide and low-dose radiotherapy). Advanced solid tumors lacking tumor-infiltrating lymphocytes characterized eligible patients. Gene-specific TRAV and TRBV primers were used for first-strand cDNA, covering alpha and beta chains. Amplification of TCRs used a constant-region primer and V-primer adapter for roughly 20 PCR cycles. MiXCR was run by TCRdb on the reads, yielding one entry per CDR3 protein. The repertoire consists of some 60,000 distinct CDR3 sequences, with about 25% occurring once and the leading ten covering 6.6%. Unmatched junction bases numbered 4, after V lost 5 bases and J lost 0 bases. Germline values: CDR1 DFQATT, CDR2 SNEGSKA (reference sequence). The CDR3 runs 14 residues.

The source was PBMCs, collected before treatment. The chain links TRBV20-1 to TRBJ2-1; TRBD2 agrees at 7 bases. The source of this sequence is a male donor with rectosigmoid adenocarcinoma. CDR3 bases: TGCAGTGCTCCCAGCGGGACCTCCTACAATGAGCAGTTCTTC. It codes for CSAPSGTSYNEQFF.